This passage covers 29 T cell receptor beta chains from one sample sequenced in a study of OX40 agonist ivuxolimab in advanced cancers. The table came from immunoSEQ multiplex PCR; TCRdb's copy has only in-frame clones and leaves some out. The profile covers tens of thousands of clones, with 91% appearing a single time and over 3.5% taken by the ten largest. The sample here was CD4+ or CD8+ T cells sorted from blood, taken in a trial of the OX40 agonist ivuxolimab. The receptor source for this set is an adult with an advanced solid tumor such as melanoma, head and neck, liver or kidney cancer.

This clone has more than one count but fewer than ten. The V call is TRBV10-2, the J call TRBJ2-2; 11 bases fit TRBD1. The CDR3 is 16 residues long. J gave up 6 bases and V 6 bases, and 9 bases lay outside the gene matches. In germline, CDR1 is WSHSY, CDR2 SAAADI. In DNA form, the CDR3 reads TGCGCCAGCAGATCGCCGGGACAGGGGGTCGCCGGGGAGCTGTTTTTT. The encoded protein is CASRSPGQGVAGELFF.

The chain carries TRBV6-6 and TRBJ2-3, with TRBD2 matching over 9 bases. Per germline, CDR1 MNHNY and CDR2 SVGAGI (reference sequence). This CDR3 region has 15 residues. Trimming cost V 0 bases and J 5 bases; bases outside gene matches: 3. DNA of the CDR3: TGTGCCAGCAGTTACTCAGCGGGGGGCGGAGATACGCAGTATTTT. Its translation is CASSYSAGGGDTQYF.

J is TRBJ2-7 and V is TRBV19, with D maybe TRBD1 (5 bases). Looked up from germline, CDR1 is LNHDA and CDR2 is SQIVND (reference sequence). The ends were cut back, 4 bases at V and 1 base at J, with 14 bases in the middle. This CDR3 has 15 amino acids. DNA of the CDR3: TGTGCCAGTAGTACGCCAAAGGGGTGGTCCTACGAGCAGTACTTC. The encoded protein is CASSTPKGWSYEQYF.

This clone is a singleton in its sample. The genes are TRBV5-1 and TRBJ2-7; D uncertain. This CDR3 has 14 residues. Germline assignment: CDR1 SGHRS and CDR2 YFSETQ. Trimming pared 3 bases from V and 0 bases from J, leaving 10 bases between. The CDR3 DNA reads TGCGCCAGCAGCTCGGCCGAGAGCTCCTACGAGCAGTACTTC. It codes for CASSSAESSYEQYF.

The rearrangement links TRBV4-1 to TRBJ2-5, with TRBD2 matching over 10 bases. Germline CDR1 is MGHRA and CDR2 is YSYEKL. The CDR3 length is 17 residues. J lost 6 bases, V lost 4 bases, and 14 bases had no gene match. The CDR3, as DNA: TGCGCCAGCAGCCTGGGGCTAGCGGGGGACGGGGGGAAGACCCAGTACTTC. The encoded protein is CASSLGLAGDGGKTQYF.

This clone has only a few counts. The sample contains more than one DNA sequence encoding this CDR3. The DNA for the CDR3 is TGTGCCAGCAGCCTAAACACCGGGGAGCTGTTTTTT. Translating gives CASSLNTGELFF. The rearrangement links TRBV9 to TRBJ2-2, with D uncertain. The V gene's germline CDR1 is SGDLS and CDR2 YYNGEE. V dropped 4 bases and J dropped 2 bases, with 3 bases sitting between them. The CDR3 is made up of 12 amino acids.

This chain uses TRBV5-1 with TRBJ2-7; TRBD2 agrees at 7 bases. Germline CDR1 is SGHRS and CDR2 is YFSETQ. Trimming at V came to 7 bases and at J to 6 bases, leaving 19 bases not matched to a gene. The CDR3 sequence is 16 residues long. This CDR3 reads CASEIGGTPLAGEQYF. CDR3 sequence (DNA): TGCGCCAGCGAAATTGGCGGGACTCCCTTAGCGGGCGAGCAGTACTTC.

J is TRBJ2-1 and V is TRBV18, with a tentative D call TRBD2 (6 bases). CDR1 KGHSH and CDR2 LQKENI come from the germline V gene. Trimming removed 2 bases at V and 4 bases at J, with 12 bases between. The CDR3 totals 15 residues. The CDR3 is CASSPGSGPYNEQFF. The CDR3 coding sequence is TGTGCCAGCTCACCAGGCAGCGGGCCTTACAATGAGCAGTTCTTC.

The chain links TRBV5-1 to TRBJ2-2; the D gene could be TRBD1 or TRBD2 (5 bases each). CDR3 length: 19 amino acids. Trimming pared 6 bases from V and 6 bases from J, leaving 30 bases between. Germline CDR1 SGHRS, CDR2 YFSETQ. CDR3 nucleotides: TGCGCCAGCACACTTTGGGGGAGATCCGGGATCCCGTCGCCCGGGGAGCTGTTTTTT. As protein: CASTLWGRSGIPSPGELFF.

The chain recombines TRBV9 with TRBJ2-3; D remains unclear. Germline lookup yields CDR1 SGDLS and CDR2 YYNGEE. Trimming removed 2 bases from V and 5 bases from J, with 15 bases in between. CDR3 length: 15 residues. As DNA, the CDR3 is TGTGCCAGCAGCGTCCAGTACAAAGAACAAGATACGCAGTATTTT. Its protein is CASSVQYKEQDTQYF. Drawing the rest from reference TRBV9 and TRBJ2-3, the complete variable domain is DSGVTQTPKHLITATGQRVTLRCSPRSGDLSVYWYQQSLDQGLQFLIQYYNGEERAKGNILERFSAQQFPDLHSELNLSSLELGDSALYFCASSVQYKEQDTQYFGPGTRLTVL.

This sequence joins TRBV27 and TRBJ2-1; 15 positions agree with TRBD2. This CDR3 region has 19 residues. The V and J ends lost 3 bases and 0 bases, in that order; junction bases with no gene match: 6. CDR1 and CDR2 (germline): MNHEY, SMNVEV (reference sequence). In DNA, the CDR3 is TGTGCCAGCAGTTTGATATGGACTAGCGGGGGGGGCTCCTACAATGAGCAGTTCTTC. It encodes CASSLIWTSGGGSYNEQFF.

The gene calls are TRBV28 and TRBJ2-5, with 12 bases lining up with TRBD2. CDR1 is MDHEN and CDR2 is SYDVKM in the germline V gene. V shed 6 bases and J 5 bases; nucleotides not matched to a gene: 10. This CDR3 contains 16 residues. CDR3 sequence (DNA): TGTGCCAGCAGCCCCCAGACTAGCGGGAGTATCGAGACCCAGTACTTC. It translates to CASSPQTSGSIETQYF.

The V and J genes are TRBV5-6 and TRBJ2-1; TRBD1 might be the D (6 bases). Germline V gene sequence: CDR1 SGHDT, CDR2 YYEEEE. V shed 3 bases and J shed 6 bases, with 13 bases lying between them. CDR3 size: 14 residues. CDR3 in amino acids: CASSWGPGSNEQFF. For the CDR3, the DNA is TGTGCCAGCAGCTGGGGGCCGGGTTCCAATGAGCAGTTCTTC.

The chain combines TRBV7-9 with TRBJ2-7, with D possibly being TRBD2 (5 bases). Germline assignment: CDR1 SEHNR and CDR2 FQNEAQ (reference sequence). The CDR3 spans 14 residues. The V end was cut by 1 base, the J end by 0 bases, with 7 bases between. The CDR3, as DNA: TGTGCCAGCAGCTTAGGCGGGTACTCCTACGAGCAGTACTTC. It specifies CASSLGGYSYEQYF. Combining the CDR3 with reference TRBV7-9 and TRBJ2-7 gives the whole variable domain DTGVSQNPRHKITKRGQNVTFRCDPISEHNRLYWYRQTLGQGPEFLTYFQNEAQLEKSRLLSDRFSAERPKGSFSTLEIQRTEQGDSAMYLCASSLGGYSYEQYFGPGTRLTVT.

This clone came up once. The chain couples TRBV19 to TRBJ2-7; 12 bases are shared with TRBD2. The CDR3 covers 15 residues. Per the germline V gene, CDR1 is LNHDA and CDR2 is SQIVND (reference sequence). Trimming took 4 bases from V and 4 from J; bases not matched to a gene: 5. DNA of the CDR3: TGTGCCAGTAGTAGCGGACTAGCGGGAATATACGAGCAGTACTTC. Protein sequence: CASSSGLAGIYEQYF.

The V call is TRBV9, the J call TRBJ2-7; TRBD1 matches at 7 bases. CDR3 length equals 14 residues. Germline CDR1 and CDR2: SGDLS and YYNGEE. The V gene end was trimmed by 3 bases and the J gene end by 4 bases; junction bases not matched to a gene: 7. CDR3 bases: TGTGCCAGCAGCGCCGATCCAGGGGGATACGAGCAGTACTTC. Its translation is CASSADPGGYEQYF.

The sample holds a few counts of this clone. The chain has TRBV7-2 and TRBJ1-6; D remains unclear. CDR1 is SGHTA and CDR2 is FQGNSA in the germline V gene. Trimming took 0 bases from V and 7 from J, leaving 1 base between them. The length of the CDR3 is 12 residues. The CDR3 reads CASSLANSPLHF. For the CDR3, the DNA is TGTGCCAGCAGCTTAGCGAATTCACCCCTCCACTTT.

The V and J genes are TRBV4-3 and TRBJ2-1, with D unclear. The CDR3 sequence is 16 residues long. With 0 bases removed from V and 3 bases from J, the gap between germline ends came to 12 bases. CDR1 and CDR2 (germline): LGHNA, YSLEER. The CDR3 reads CASSQETLGIYNEQFF. CDR3 in DNA: TGCGCCAGCAGCCAAGAAACATTAGGGATCTACAATGAGCAGTTCTTC.

V is TRBV27 and J is TRBJ2-7; D is tentatively TRBD1 or TRBD2 (5 bases each). This CDR3 comprises 12 residues. With 5 bases removed from V and 3 bases from J, the gap between germline ends came to 8 bases. Germline values: CDR1 MNHEY, CDR2 SMNVEV (reference sequence). This CDR3 is CASSPGLYEQYF. The CDR3, as DNA: TGTGCCAGCAGTCCGGGGCTCTACGAGCAGTACTTC.

The chain joins TRBV9 to TRBJ2-3, with 8 bases identical to TRBD1. This CDR3 comprises 19 residues. Germline CDR1 is SGDLS and CDR2 is YYNGEE. V shed 3 bases and J 3 bases; nucleotides not matched to a gene: 18. DNA of the CDR3: TGTGCCAGCAGCGAGCCCCACCTCCGGACAGGGCGGGCGACAGATACGCAGTATTTT. Residues: CASSEPHLRTGRATDTQYF. Supplemented by reference TRBV9 and TRBJ2-3, the full variable domain reads DSGVTQTPKHLITATGQRVTLRCSPRSGDLSVYWYQQSLDQGLQFLIQYYNGEERAKGNILERFSAQQFPDLHSELNLSSLELGDSALYFCASSEPHLRTGRATDTQYFGPGTRLTVL.

V gene TRBV19 combines with J gene TRBJ2-6; D not certain. This CDR3 has 17 residues. Germline V gene data show CDR1 as LNHDA and CDR2 as SQIVND (reference sequence). V was cut by 1 base and J by 0 bases, with 10 bases left in between. CDR3 amino acids: CASSIVTAVSGANVLTF. The CDR3 coding sequence is TGTGCCAGTAGTATAGTAACAGCTGTCTCTGGGGCCAACGTCCTGACTTTC.

The chain links TRBV14 to TRBJ2-2; 11 nucleotides line up with TRBD1. Per the germline V gene, CDR1 is SGHDN and CDR2 is FVKESK. Trimming cost V 0 bases and J 7 bases; bases outside gene matches: 10. The CDR3 covers 18 residues. CDR3 residues: CASSQDSDWTGGFGELFF. As DNA, the CDR3 is TGTGCCAGCAGCCAAGACTCGGACTGGACAGGGGGCTTCGGGGAGCTGTTTTTT.

V gene TRBV5-6 combines with J gene TRBJ1-6, with D unresolved. CDR1 and CDR2 from the germline V gene are SGHDT and YYEEEE. Trimming shortened V by 4 bases and J by 0 bases, and 11 bases separated the two germline ends. There are 16 residues in the CDR3. Here the CDR3 reads CASSPLASSYNSPLHF. CDR3 DNA: TGTGCCAGCAGCCCCCTAGCGAGCTCCTATAATTCACCCCTCCACTTT.

The rearrangement links TRBV4-3 to TRBJ2-1; no reliable D call. Trimming shortened V by 5 bases and J by 0 bases, and 5 bases separated the two germline ends. The germline V gene has CDR1 LGHNA and CDR2 YSLEER. CDR3 length equals 13 residues. CDR3 sequence (DNA): TGCGCCAGCAGCTTTAACTCCTACAATGAGCAGTTCTTC. Translated: CASSFNSYNEQFF.

CDR3 nucleotide sequence: TGTGCCAGCAGCGAGGGTTCCTACGAGCAGTACTTC. It encodes CASSEGSYEQYF. The chain employs TRBV7-9 and TRBJ2-7, with D tentatively TRBD2 (5 bases). Deletions cut 5 bases from V and 1 base from J, with 6 bases between. This CDR3 is built from 12 residues. Germline V gene sequence: CDR1 SEHNR, CDR2 FQNEAQ (reference sequence).

This sequence joins TRBV27 and TRBJ1-1; 8 nucleotides line up with TRBD1. V gave up 6 bases and J gave up 5 bases; unmatched junction bases: 5. The CDR3 extends over 13 amino acids. Germline lookup yields CDR1 MNHEY and CDR2 SMNVEV (reference sequence). The CDR3 spells CASRKDRDTEAFF. CDR3 bases: TGTGCCAGCAGGAAGGACAGGGATACTGAAGCTTTCTTT.

This clone was detected once. The rearrangement links TRBV19 to TRBJ1-1; 11 bases are a match to TRBD1. The CDR3 extends over 14 amino acids. The germline CDR1 and CDR2 sequences are LNHDA and SQIVND (reference sequence). The V gene end was trimmed by 7 bases and the J gene end by 3 bases; junction bases not matched to a gene: 4. This CDR3 reads CASMVGQGDTEAFF. CDR3 DNA: TGTGCCAGTATGGTGGGACAGGGGGACACTGAAGCTTTCTTT.

This chain connects TRBV4-1 to TRBJ2-3; D tentatively reads TRBD1 or TRBD2 (5 bases each). This CDR3 is 14 amino acids long. V lost 2 bases and J 5 bases, leaving 11 bases between the germline ends. In germline, CDR1 is MGHRA, CDR2 YSYEKL. The CDR3 spells CASSQWGFEDTQYF. The CDR3 region has the DNA TGCGCCAGCAGCCAATGGGGGTTCGAAGATACGCAGTATTTT.

This chain uses TRBV19 with TRBJ2-1; no definite D call. Germline V gene lookup returns CDR1 LNHDA and CDR2 SQIVND (reference sequence). Trimming cost V 3 bases and J 2 bases, with 11 bases left between them. The CDR3 extends over 15 amino acids. The CDR3 bases are TGTGCCAGTAGTATCCTTGGGGAACCCTACAATGAGCAGTTCTTC. Protein product: CASSILGEPYNEQFF.